The clone carrying this T cell receptor (beta chain) was counted at least ten times. This entry is derived from a study of T cells in Graves' hyperthyroidism and ophthalmopathy. Researchers amplified the TCR beta CDR3 regions from RNA transcripts. First-round RT-PCR targeting the TCR CDR3 was performed with the HTBI primer set. TCRdb called the multiplex PCR reads again in MiXCR, with one record for every CDR3 protein. The data show hundreds of thousands of distinct CDR3 sequences, under 25% seen once. CDR3 length: 16 amino acids. With V trimmed by 5 bases and J by 4 bases, 11 bases remained unmatched. CDR1 and CDR2 (germline): MDHEN, SYDVKM.

The sequencing input was blood. The sequence came from a man aged 25-45 years with Graves' ophthalmopathy. The V gene is TRBV28, the J gene TRBJ2-1, with 7 bases aligning to TRBD2. The CDR3 sequence: CASSAPLAEMYNEQFF. In DNA, the CDR3 is TGTGCCAGCAGTGCCCCTCTAGCGGAGATGTACAATGAGCAGTTCTTC.